These 4 T cell receptor beta chains originate from one sample sequenced in a study of blood T cell repertoires in COVID-19 (dated by TCRdb to the early 2020s). The protocol used for the library was the immunoSEQ multiplex PCR assay. TCRdb mirrors the immuneACCESS table, restricted to in-frame sequences. Some clones are absent from its copies; in checked studies, under half trace to an unresolved V gene, and the reason for the others is unknown. Counted in this sample were 120,000 to 150,000 clones; 80% to 85% of them appeared once. 5.5% of the sample goes to the ten largest clones. Specimen: PBMCs or T cells enriched from blood (not recorded which). These receptor sequences come from a man in his forties with acute COVID-19.

The V call is TRBV28, the J call TRBJ2-7, with D possibly TRBD1 on 5 matching bases. Trimming took off 6 bases at V and 5 bases at J, with 20 bases between the two ends. The CDR3 is made up of 15 amino acids. Germline lookup yields CDR1 MDHEN and CDR2 SYDVKM. Here the CDR3 reads CASSLMQGGIDEQYF. The CDR3 bases are TGTGCCAGCAGCTTAATGCAGGGCGGTATAGACGAGCAGTACTTC.

The V and J genes are TRBV4-3 and TRBJ2-2; 7 bases align to TRBD1. The CDR3 is made up of 17 amino acids. The V gene end was trimmed by 2 bases and the J gene end by 3 bases; junction bases not matched to a gene: 9. Germline values: CDR1 LGHNA, CDR2 YSLEER. CDR3 loop: CASSQSTTGRDTGELFF. For the CDR3, the DNA is TGCGCCAGCAGCCAAAGTACGACAGGGCGGGACACCGGGGAGCTGTTTTTT.

The chain is built from TRBV30 and TRBJ2-7, with 8 bases identical to TRBD1. The trim removed 4 bases at V and 1 base at J, leaving 6 bases unmatched. From germline, CDR1 is GTSNPN and CDR2 SVGIG (reference sequence). The CDR3 extends over 14 amino acids. In DNA, the CDR3 is TGTGCCTGGACCTCAGACAGGGGATCCTACGAGCAGTACTTC. This sequence encodes CAWTSDRGSYEQYF.

The chain links TRBV6-6 to TRBJ1-2; 9 bases are a match to TRBD1. CDR3 length: 14 amino acids. Germline V lookup: CDR1 MNHNY, CDR2 SVGAGI (reference sequence). Losses at the gene ends were 4 bases for V and 1 base for J; bases not matched to a gene: 1. The CDR3 sequence: CASSSGQGNYGYTF. For the CDR3, the DNA is TGTGCCAGCAGTTCGGGACAGGGTAACTATGGCTACACCTTC.